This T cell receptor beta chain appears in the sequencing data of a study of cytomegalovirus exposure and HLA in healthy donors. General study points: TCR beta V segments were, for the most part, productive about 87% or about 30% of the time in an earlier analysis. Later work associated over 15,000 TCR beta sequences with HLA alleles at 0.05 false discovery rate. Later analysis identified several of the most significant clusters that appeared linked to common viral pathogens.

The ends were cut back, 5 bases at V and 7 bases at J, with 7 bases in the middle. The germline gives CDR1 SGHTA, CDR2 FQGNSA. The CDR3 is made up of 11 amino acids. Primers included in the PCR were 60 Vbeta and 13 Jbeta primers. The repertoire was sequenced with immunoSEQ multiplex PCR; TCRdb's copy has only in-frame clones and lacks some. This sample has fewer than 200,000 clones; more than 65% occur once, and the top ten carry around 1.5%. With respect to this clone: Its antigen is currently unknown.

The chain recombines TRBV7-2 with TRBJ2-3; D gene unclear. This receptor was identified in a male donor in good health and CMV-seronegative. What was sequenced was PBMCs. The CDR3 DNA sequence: TGTGCCAGCAGCCCGAGCCATACGCAGTATTTT. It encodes CASSPSHTQYF.